This T cell receptor beta chain was documented in a study of OX40 agonist ivuxolimab in advanced cancers. Study-wide context: The study treated patients with ivuxolimab, an agonistic anti-OX40 (CD134) antibody.

V was shortened by 7 bases and J by 6 bases, with 19 bases between the two germline ends. Germline lookup yields CDR1 LNHDA and CDR2 SQIVND (reference sequence). This CDR3 region has 15 residues. Sequencing was performed with immunoSEQ multiplex PCR; in TCRdb, only in-frame clones are kept and a portion is missing. There are 65,000 to 85,000 clones in the sample; about nine tenths occur only once, and just over 0.55% lies in the top ten. The receptor's source is an adult with an advanced solid tumor such as melanoma, head and neck, liver or kidney cancer. The input for sequencing was CD4+ or CD8+ T cells sorted from blood, taken in a trial of the OX40 agonist ivuxolimab. This chain links TRBV19 with TRBJ1-5; perhaps TRBD1 as D (6 bases). The CDR3 DNA reads as TGTGCCAGTAAGGACACACCGGGGGGCATTCAGCCCCAGCATTTT. Residues: CASKDTPGGIQPQHF.